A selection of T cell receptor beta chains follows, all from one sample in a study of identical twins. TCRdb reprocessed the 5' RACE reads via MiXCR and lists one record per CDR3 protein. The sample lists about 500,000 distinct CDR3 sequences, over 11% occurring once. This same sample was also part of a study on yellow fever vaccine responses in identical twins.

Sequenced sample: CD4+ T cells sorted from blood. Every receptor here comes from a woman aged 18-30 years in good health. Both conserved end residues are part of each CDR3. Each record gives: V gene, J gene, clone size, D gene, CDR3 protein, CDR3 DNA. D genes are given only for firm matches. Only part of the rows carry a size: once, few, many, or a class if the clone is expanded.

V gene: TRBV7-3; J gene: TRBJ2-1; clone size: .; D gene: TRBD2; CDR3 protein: CASSSASGGADEQFF; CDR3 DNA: TGTGCCAGCAGCTCTGCTAGCGGGGGGGCCGATGAGCAGTTCTTC
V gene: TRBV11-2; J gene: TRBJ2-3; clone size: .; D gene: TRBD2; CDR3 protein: CASSWTSGRSADTQYF; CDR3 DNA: TGTGCCAGCAGCTGGACTAGCGGGAGGAGCGCAGATACGCAGTATTTT
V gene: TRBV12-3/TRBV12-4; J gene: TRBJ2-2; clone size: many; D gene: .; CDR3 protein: CASSFDGIYTGELFF; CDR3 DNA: TGTGCCAGCAGTTTTGACGGGATCTACACCGGGGAGCTGTTTTTT
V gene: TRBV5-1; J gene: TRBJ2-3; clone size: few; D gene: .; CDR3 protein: CASSLRSDGDTQYF; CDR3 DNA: TGCGCCAGCAGCTTGCGGTCAGACGGAGATACGCAGTATTTT
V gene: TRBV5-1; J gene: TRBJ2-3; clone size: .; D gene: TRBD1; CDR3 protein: CASKTTGGADTQYF; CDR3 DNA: TGCGCCAGCAAGACTACAGGGGGCGCAGATACGCAGTATTTT
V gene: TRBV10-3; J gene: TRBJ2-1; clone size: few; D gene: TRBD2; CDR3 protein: CAISHSGRMVNEQFF; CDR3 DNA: TGTGCCATCAGTCATAGCGGGAGAATGGTCAATGAGCAGTTCTTC
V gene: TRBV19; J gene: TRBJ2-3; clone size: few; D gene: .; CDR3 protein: CASSTAGGVGDTQYF; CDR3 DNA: TGTGCCAGTAGTACCGCCGGGGGCGTGGGAGATACGCAGTATTTT
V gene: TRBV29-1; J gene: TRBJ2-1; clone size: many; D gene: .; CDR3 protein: CSVGGPGRSNEQFF; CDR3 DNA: TGCAGCGTTGGGGGCCCGGGGCGTTCCAATGAGCAGTTCTTC
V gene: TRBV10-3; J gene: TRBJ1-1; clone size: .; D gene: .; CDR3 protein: CAINRDVTNTEAFF; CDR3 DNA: TGTGCCATCAACCGGGACGTAACCAACACTGAAGCTTTCTTT
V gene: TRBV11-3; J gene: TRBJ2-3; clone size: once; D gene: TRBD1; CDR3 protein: CASSNPRTGGSTQYF; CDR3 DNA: TGTGCCAGCAGCAACCCCCGGACAGGGGGTAGTACGCAGTATTTT
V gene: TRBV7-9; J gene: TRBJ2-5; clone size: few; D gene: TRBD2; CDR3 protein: CASSSQRLAARQETQYF; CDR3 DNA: TGTGCCAGCAGCTCACAACGACTAGCGGCCCGCCAAGAGACCCAGTACTTC
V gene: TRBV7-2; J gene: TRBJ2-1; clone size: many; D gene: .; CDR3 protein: CASSLGSSTNEQFF; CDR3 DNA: TGTGCCAGCAGCTTAGGATCTAGCACCAATGAGCAGTTCTTC
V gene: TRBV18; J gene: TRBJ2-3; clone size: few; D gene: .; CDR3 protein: CASPSAVNTDTQYF; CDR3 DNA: TGTGCCAGCCCGTCGGCGGTAAACACAGATACGCAGTATTTT
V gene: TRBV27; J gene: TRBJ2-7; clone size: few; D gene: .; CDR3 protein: CASSWTGSSERGSYEQYF; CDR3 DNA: TGTGCCAGCAGTTGGACAGGGAGTAGCGAGCGGGGGTCCTACGAGCAGTACTTC
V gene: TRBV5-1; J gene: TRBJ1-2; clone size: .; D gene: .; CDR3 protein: CASSLVGAGSHYGYTF; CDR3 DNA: TGCGCCAGCAGCTTGGTCGGGGCAGGGTCCCACTATGGCTACACCTTC
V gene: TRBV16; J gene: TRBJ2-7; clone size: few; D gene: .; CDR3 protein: CASSQLFRGASYEQYF; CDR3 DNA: TGTGCCAGCAGCCAATTGTTTAGGGGGGCCTCCTACGAGCAGTACTTC
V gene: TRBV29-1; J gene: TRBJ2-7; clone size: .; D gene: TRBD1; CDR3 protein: CSIIGTGRTYEQYF; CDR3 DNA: TGCAGCATAATCGGGACAGGGAGAACCTACGAGCAGTACTTC
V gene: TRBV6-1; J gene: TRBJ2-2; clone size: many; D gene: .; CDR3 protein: CASSRRPNTGELFF; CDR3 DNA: TGTGCCAGCAGTAGGCGGCCGAACACCGGGGAGCTGTTTTTT
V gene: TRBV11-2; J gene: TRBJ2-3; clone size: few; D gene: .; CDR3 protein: CASSPLAADTQYF; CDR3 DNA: TGTGCCAGCAGCCCCCTCGCGGCTGACACGCAGTATTTT
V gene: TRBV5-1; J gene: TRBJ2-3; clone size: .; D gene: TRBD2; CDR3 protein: CASSQNPKSGGHQRDTQYF; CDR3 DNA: TGCGCCAGCAGCCAGAACCCCAAAAGCGGGGGGCACCAGCGGGATACGCAGTATTTT
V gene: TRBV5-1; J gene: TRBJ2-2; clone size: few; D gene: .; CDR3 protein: CASTGGDNTGELFF; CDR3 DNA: TGCGCCAGCACGGGCGGAGATAACACCGGGGAGCTGTTTTTT
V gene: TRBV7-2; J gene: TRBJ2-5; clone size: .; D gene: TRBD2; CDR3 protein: CASSLLAGGPQTQYF; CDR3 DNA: TGTGCCAGCAGCTTACTTGCGGGGGGGCCACAGACCCAGTACTTC
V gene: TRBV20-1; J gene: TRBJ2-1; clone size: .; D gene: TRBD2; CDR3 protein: CSASRSGGSSYNEQFF; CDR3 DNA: TGCAGTGCTAGCAGATCGGGGGGGAGCTCCTACAATGAGCAGTTCTTC
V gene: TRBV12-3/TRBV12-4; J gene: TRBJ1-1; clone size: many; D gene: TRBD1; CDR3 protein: CASSFDRENTEAFF; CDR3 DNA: TGTGCCAGCAGTTTCGACAGGGAGAACACTGAAGCTTTCTTT
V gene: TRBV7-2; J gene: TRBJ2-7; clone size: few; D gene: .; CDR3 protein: CASSWLAGQGYEQYF; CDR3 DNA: TGTGCCAGCAGCTGGCTAGCGGGACAGGGCTACGAGCAGTACTTC
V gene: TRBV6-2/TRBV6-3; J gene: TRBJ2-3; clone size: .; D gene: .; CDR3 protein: CASQTGSTDTQYF; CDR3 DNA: TGTGCCAGCCAAACCGGGTCCACAGATACGCAGTATTTT
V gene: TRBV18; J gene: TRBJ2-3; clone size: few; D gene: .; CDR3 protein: CASSPPIDTQYF; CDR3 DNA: TGTGCCAGCTCACCACCAATAGATACGCAGTATTTT
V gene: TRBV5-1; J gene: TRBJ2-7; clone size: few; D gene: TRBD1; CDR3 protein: CASSPGTGRRDEQYF; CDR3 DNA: TGCGCCAGCAGCCCGGGGACAGGTCGACGGGACGAGCAGTACTTC
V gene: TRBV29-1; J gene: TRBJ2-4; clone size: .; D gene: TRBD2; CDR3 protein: CSVSGPAGDIQYF; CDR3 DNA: TGCAGCGTATCCGGGCCCGCGGGGGACATTCAGTACTTC
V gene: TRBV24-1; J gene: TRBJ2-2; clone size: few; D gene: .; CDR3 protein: CATSDFQNTGELFF; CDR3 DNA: TGTGCCACCAGTGATTTCCAGAACACCGGGGAGCTGTTTTTT
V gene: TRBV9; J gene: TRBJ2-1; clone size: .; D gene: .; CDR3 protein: CASSLTGSSPSVEFF; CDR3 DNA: TGTGCCAGCAGCCTAACAGGGAGTTCTCCCTCCGTGGAGTTCTTC
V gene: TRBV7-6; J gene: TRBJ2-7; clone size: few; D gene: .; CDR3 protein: CASSSSPTYEQYF; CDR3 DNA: TGTGCCAGCAGCTCCTCTCCCACCTACGAGCAGTACTTC
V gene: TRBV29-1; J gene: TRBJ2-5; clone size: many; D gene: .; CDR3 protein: CSVEDWWVQETQYF; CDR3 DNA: TGCAGCGTTGAAGATTGGTGGGTCCAAGAGACCCAGTACTTC
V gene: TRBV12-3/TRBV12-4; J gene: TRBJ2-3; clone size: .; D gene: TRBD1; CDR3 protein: CASSSTGGSDTQYF; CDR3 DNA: TGTGCCAGCAGCTCGACAGGGGGGTCAGATACGCAGTATTTT
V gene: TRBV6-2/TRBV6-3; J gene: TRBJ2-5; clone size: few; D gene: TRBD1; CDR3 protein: CASTPEGGLGETQYF; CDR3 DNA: TGTGCCAGCACCCCAGAAGGGGGCCTCGGAGAGACCCAGTACTTC
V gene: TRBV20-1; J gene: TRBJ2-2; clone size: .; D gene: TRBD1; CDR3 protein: CSARPGQINTGELFF; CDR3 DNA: TGCAGTGCTAGGCCGGGACAGATAAACACCGGGGAGCTGTTTTTT
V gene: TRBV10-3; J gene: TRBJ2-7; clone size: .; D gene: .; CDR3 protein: CAISESGPGASYEQYF; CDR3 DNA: TGTGCCATCAGTGAGTCGGGGCCAGGGGCATCCTACGAGCAGTACTTC
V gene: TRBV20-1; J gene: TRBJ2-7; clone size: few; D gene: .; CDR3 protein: CSASPGSNEQYF; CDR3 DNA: TGCAGTGCTAGCCCAGGTAGCAACGAGCAGTACTTC
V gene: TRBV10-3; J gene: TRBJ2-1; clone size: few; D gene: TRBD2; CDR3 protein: CATGLAGSYNEQFF; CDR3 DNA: TGTGCCACAGGACTAGCCGGCTCCTACAATGAGCAGTTCTTC
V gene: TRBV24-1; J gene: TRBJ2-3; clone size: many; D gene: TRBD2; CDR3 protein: CATSDTSGGAPDTQYF; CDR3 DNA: TGTGCCACCAGTGATACTAGCGGGGGGGCCCCAGATACGCAGTATTTT
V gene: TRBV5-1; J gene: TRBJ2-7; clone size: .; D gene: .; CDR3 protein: CASSHRQGVAEQYF; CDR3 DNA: TGCGCCAGCAGCCATAGGCAAGGGGTTGCCGAGCAGTACTTC
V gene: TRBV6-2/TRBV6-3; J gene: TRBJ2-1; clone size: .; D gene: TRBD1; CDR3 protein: CASSYRDRGYNEQFF; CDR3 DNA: TGTGCCAGCAGTTACCGGGACAGGGGGTACAATGAGCAGTTCTTC
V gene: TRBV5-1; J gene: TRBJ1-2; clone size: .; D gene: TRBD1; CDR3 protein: CASSLAAGTGHGYTF; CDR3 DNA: TGCGCCAGCAGCTTAGCCGCCGGGACAGGGCATGGCTACACCTTC
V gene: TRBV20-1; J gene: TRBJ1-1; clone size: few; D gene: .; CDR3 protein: CSANSGRRTEAFF; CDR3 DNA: TGCAGTGCTAATTCCGGCAGGAGGACTGAAGCTTTCTTT
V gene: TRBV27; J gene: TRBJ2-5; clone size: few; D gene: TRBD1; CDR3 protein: CASRIQGASSGSQYF; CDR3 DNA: TGTGCCAGCAGGATTCAGGGGGCGTCTAGTGGGTCCCAGTACTTC
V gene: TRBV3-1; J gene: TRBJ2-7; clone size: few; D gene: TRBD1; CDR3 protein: CARALRDRVLEQYF; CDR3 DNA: TGTGCCAGAGCACTCCGGGACAGGGTATTAGAGCAGTACTTC
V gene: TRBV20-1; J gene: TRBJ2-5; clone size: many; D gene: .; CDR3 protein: CSATFRGRFQETQYF; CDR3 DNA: TGCAGTGCTACATTCAGGGGAAGGTTCCAAGAGACCCAGTACTTC
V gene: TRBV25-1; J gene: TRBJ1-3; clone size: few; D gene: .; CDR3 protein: CASSALSSRNTIYF; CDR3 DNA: TGTGCCAGCAGTGCGCTTTCCAGTCGGAACACCATATATTTT
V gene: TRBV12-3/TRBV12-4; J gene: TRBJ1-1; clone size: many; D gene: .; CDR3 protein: CASRRNDEAFF; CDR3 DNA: TGTGCCAGCAGACGTAACGATGAAGCTTTCTTT
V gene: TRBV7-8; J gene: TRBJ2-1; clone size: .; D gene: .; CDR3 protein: CASSLRAVPYNEQFF; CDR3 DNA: TGTGCCAGCAGCTTAAGGGCGGTCCCCTACAATGAGCAGTTCTTC
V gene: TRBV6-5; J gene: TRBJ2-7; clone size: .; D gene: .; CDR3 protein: CASSSLYGASYEQYF; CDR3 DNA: TGTGCCAGCAGTTCGCTCTATGGGGCCTCCTACGAGCAGTACTTC
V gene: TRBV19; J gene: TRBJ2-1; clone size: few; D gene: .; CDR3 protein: CASSISGAYNEQFF; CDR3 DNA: TGTGCCAGTAGTATTAGTGGCGCATACAATGAGCAGTTCTTC
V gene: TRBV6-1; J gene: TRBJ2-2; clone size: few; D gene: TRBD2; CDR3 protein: CASRFGTSLITGELFF; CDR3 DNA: TGTGCCAGCAGATTTGGGACTAGCTTAATCACCGGGGAGCTGTTTTTT